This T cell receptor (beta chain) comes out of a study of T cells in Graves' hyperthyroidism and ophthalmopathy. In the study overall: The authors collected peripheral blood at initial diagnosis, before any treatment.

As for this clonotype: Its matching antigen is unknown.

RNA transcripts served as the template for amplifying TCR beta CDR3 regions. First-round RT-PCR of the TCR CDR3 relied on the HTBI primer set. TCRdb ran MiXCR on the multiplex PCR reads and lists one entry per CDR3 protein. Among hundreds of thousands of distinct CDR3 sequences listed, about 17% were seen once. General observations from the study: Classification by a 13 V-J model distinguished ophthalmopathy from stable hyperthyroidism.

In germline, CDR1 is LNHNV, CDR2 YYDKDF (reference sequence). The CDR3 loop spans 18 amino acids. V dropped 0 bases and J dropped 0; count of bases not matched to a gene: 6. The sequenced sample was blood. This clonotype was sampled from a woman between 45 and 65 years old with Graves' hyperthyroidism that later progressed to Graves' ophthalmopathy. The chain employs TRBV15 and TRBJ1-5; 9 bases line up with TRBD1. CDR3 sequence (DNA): TGTGCCACCAGCAGAGATACAGGGGGCGATTATAGCAATCAGCCCCAGCATTTT. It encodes CATSRDTGGDYSNQPQHF.